These 21 T cell receptor beta chains were all obtained from the same sample, sequenced in a study of a mutant IDH1 vaccine in newly diagnosed glioma. These TCRs are of unknown antigen specificity. The time point is: week 35, safety follow-up. In the vaccine, a single dose held 300 ug of the mutant IDH1 20-mer peptide, along with topical imiquimod. The table came from immunoSEQ multiplex PCR; TCRdb's copy has only in-frame clones and leaves some out. The repertoire holds approximately 50,000 clones, with around 80% as singletons. Source: PBMCs, taken from a glioma patient whose treatment included an IDH1 peptide vaccine. Source of these receptors: a man in his forties or fifties with glioma.

The CDR3 protein is CASSQPGRDNEQFF. CDR3 nucleotide sequence: TGCGCCAGCAGCCAGCCGGGACGGGACAATGAGCAGTTCTTC. J is TRBJ2-1 and V is TRBV4-1; D tentatively fits TRBD1 or TRBD2 (5 bases each). CDR1 MGHRA and CDR2 YSYEKL come from the germline V gene. V shed 3 bases and J shed 5 bases, with 11 bases lying between them. The CDR3 covers 14 residues.

This clone has a handful of counts. This chain links TRBV12-5 with TRBJ1-3, with D perhaps TRBD1 (5 bases). Germline V gives CDR1 LGHNT, CDR2 FRNRAP. The CDR3 consists of 16 residues. With 6 bases removed from V and 0 bases from J, the gap between germline ends came to 15 bases. The CDR3 loop reads CASGLISGRSGNTIYF. CDR3 DNA: TGTGCTAGTGGACTCATTTCGGGGCGCTCTGGAAACACCATATATTTT. The full variable domain, completed using reference TRBV12-5 and TRBJ1-3, is DARVTQTPRHKVTEMGQEVTMRCQPILGHNTVFWYRQTMMQGLELLAYFRNRAPLDDSGMPKDRFSAEMPDATLATLKIQPSEPRDSAVYFCASGLISGRSGNTIYFGEGSWLTVV.

CDR3: CASTPGANYGYTF. CDR3 DNA sequence: TGTGCCAGCACCCCAGGAGCTAACTATGGCTACACCTTC. The V call is TRBV6-5, the J call TRBJ1-2; D not resolved. From germline, CDR1 is MNHEY and CDR2 SVGAGI. This CDR3 has 13 amino acids. Trimming left V 7 bases short and J 0 bases short, with 9 bases between.

This clone was picked up a small number of times. This chain uses TRBV4-2 with TRBJ1-4; 7 bases align to TRBD1. The germline V gene has CDR1 LGHNA and CDR2 YNFKEQ. This CDR3 has 17 residues. The trim removed 3 bases at V and 7 bases at J, leaving 14 bases unmatched. The CDR3 loop reads CASSQQKGARGGEKLFF. The CDR3 nucleotides read TGTGCCAGCAGCCAGCAGAAGGGGGCGCGGGGGGGTGAAAAACTGTTTTTT.

The chain recombines TRBV30 with TRBJ2-5; TRBD1 is a possible D gene (7 bases). The CDR3 spans 13 residues. Germline V CDR1 and CDR2: GTSNPN, SVGIG (reference sequence). The V gene lost 5 bases and the J gene lost 4 bases, with 14 bases spanning the gap. The CDR3 DNA is TGTGCCTGGCAGAGGAGGGGGCGAGAGACCCAGTACTTC. Protein: CAWQRRGRETQYF. Supplemented by reference TRBV30 and TRBJ2-5, the full variable domain reads SQTIHQWPATLVQPVGSPLSLECTVEGTSNPNLYWYRQAAGRGLQLLFYSVGIGQISSEVPQNLSASRPQDRQFILSSKKLLLSDSGFYLCAWQRRGRETQYFGPGTRLLVL.

This clone has at least ten counts. This chain links TRBV5-1 with TRBJ1-1; D is undetermined. Germline V gene data show CDR1 as SGHRS and CDR2 as YFSETQ. The V end was cut by 4 bases, the J end by 3 bases, with 19 bases between. The CDR3 covers 16 residues. The CDR3: CASSPNPPQVDTEAFF. CDR3 sequence (DNA): TGCGCCAGCAGCCCTAACCCGCCCCAGGTGGACACTGAAGCTTTCTTT.

The rearrangement links TRBV7-6 to TRBJ2-2; 8 bases match TRBD2. Germline trimming cut 3 bases from V and 4 bases from J; bases unmatched to any gene: 7. Germline CDR1 SGHVS, CDR2 FNYEAQ. The CDR3 spans 16 residues. The CDR3 sequence: CASSFGRLATTGELFF. The CDR3 nucleotides read TGTGCCAGCAGCTTCGGGCGACTAGCGACCACCGGGGAGCTGTTTTTT.

The chain employs TRBV11-2 and TRBJ2-7, with D perhaps matching TRBD1 (6 bases). The ends were cut back, 4 bases at V and 5 bases at J, with 21 bases in the middle. CDR1 and CDR2 from the germline V gene are SGHAT and FQNNGV. The CDR3 runs 16 residues. The chain's CDR3 is CASSSRPRDIWDEQYV. Written as DNA, the CDR3 is TGTGCCAGCAGCTCCCGCCCAAGGGACATATGGGACGAGCAGTACGTC.

The CDR3 DNA reads TGTGCCAGCAGTACGACCAGGGGGGAAAACTACAATGAGCAGTTCTTC. Translation gives CASSTTRGENYNEQFF. This chain joins TRBV27 and TRBJ2-1; D possibly corresponds to TRBD1 (7 bases). CDR1 and CDR2 from the germline V gene are MNHEY and SMNVEV (reference sequence). V was shortened by 5 bases and J by 3 bases, with 17 bases between the two germline ends. This CDR3 is built from 16 residues.

The CDR3 here is CASTEEMGQSYEQYV. The CDR3 DNA follows: TGCGCCAGCACCGAGGAGATGGGACAGTCCTACGAGCAGTACGTC. The V and J genes are TRBV10-2 and TRBJ2-7; 7 bases agree with TRBD1. The length of the CDR3 is 15 residues. V lost 7 bases to trimming and J lost 1 base; unmatched junction nucleotides: 10. The germline CDR1 and CDR2 sequences are WSHSY and SAAADI.

V is TRBV6-1 and J is TRBJ1-2; TRBD1 is a possible D gene (5 bases). The germline CDR1 and CDR2 sequences are MNHNS and SASEGT. V dropped 3 bases and J dropped 4 bases, with 18 bases sitting between them. The CDR3 contains 16 residues. In DNA form, the CDR3 reads TGTGCCAGCAGTGACCGGGCGGGGGGGATCGGCTATGGCTACACCTTC. Its translation: CASSDRAGGIGYGYTF.

The chain joins TRBV29-1 to TRBJ2-1, with unresolved D. V lost 2 bases, J lost 7 bases, and 12 bases lay in between. Germline CDR1 reads SQVTM; CDR2 reads ANQGSEA. This CDR3 spans 13 amino acids. CDR3 protein: CSVEIPPGNEQFF. DNA of the CDR3: TGCAGCGTTGAAATCCCCCCCGGGAATGAGCAGTTCTTC.

The chain employs TRBV5-6 and TRBJ2-1; 8 bases agree with TRBD2. This CDR3 spans 16 amino acids. Unmatched junction bases numbered 16, after V lost 6 bases and J lost 8 bases. The germline gives CDR1 SGHDT, CDR2 YYEEEE. The CDR3 protein is CASIFEGLEDSDEQFF. In DNA, the CDR3 is TGTGCCAGCATCTTTGAGGGACTAGAAGATTCCGATGAGCAGTTCTTC.

The chain uses TRBV18 and TRBJ1-1; D is possibly TRBD1 (5 bases). The CDR3 length is 17 residues. Trimming removed 6 bases at V and 2 bases at J, with 22 bases between. Germline V gene lookup returns CDR1 KGHSH and CDR2 LQKENI. CDR3 DNA: TGTGCCAGCTCCCCAGGGCAGGGTTCGAGGAGTAACACTGAAGCTTTCTTT. This gives the protein CASSPGQGSRSNTEAFF.

V is TRBV4-1 and J is TRBJ2-5, with D perhaps matching TRBD1 or TRBD2 (5 bases each). CDR1 and CDR2 (germline): MGHRA, YSYEKL. Trimming left V 1 base short and J 5 bases short, with 11 bases between. The CDR3 contains 14 residues. The CDR3 spells CASSQGGPPETQYF. The CDR3 nucleotides read TGCGCCAGCAGCCAAGGGGGACCGCCTGAGACCCAGTACTTC.

J is TRBJ2-3 and V is TRBV21-1; the DNA was not used to check the table's D call, TRBD2. TRBV21-1 is a pseudogene segment. The CDR3 contains 15 residues. The DNA of the CDR3 is TGTGCCAGCAGCAAAACCGGGGAGGACACAGATACGCAGTATTTT. As protein: CASSKTGEDTDTQYF.

The V call is TRBV5-4, the J call TRBJ2-1; D not resolved. This CDR3 is built from 12 residues. In germline, CDR1 is SGHNT, CDR2 YYREEE (reference sequence). Trimming took 4 bases from V and 3 from J, leaving 5 bases between them. The CDR3 DNA follows: TGTGCCAGCAGCAACGACTACAATGAGCAGTTCTTC. Translated: CASSNDYNEQFF.

The table lists this clone with a few counts. The rearrangement uses TRBV6-5 and TRBJ2-7, with D perhaps matching TRBD1 or TRBD2 (8 bases each). Per germline, CDR1 MNHEY and CDR2 SVGAGI. This CDR3 spans 14 amino acids. V lost 6 bases, J lost 3 bases, and 15 bases lay in between. CDR3 sequence reads: CASRGQAGGYEQYF. In nucleotides, the CDR3 is TGTGCCAGCAGGGGACAGGCGGGGGGCTACGAGCAGTACTTC.

The J gene is TRBJ2-5, the V gene TRBV5-1; the D gene could be TRBD1 or TRBD2 (5 bases each). This CDR3 region has 14 residues. The ends were cut back, 4 bases at V and 1 base at J, with 11 bases in the middle. Germline CDR1 SGHRS, CDR2 YFSETQ. The CDR3 sequence is CASSPSRGQETQYF. The DNA of the CDR3 is TGCGCCAGCAGCCCTTCGAGGGGCCAAGAGACCCAGTACTTC.

V is TRBV18 and J is TRBJ2-2; TRBD2 aligns across 7 bases. CDR1 and CDR2 (germline): KGHSH, LQKENI. The V and J ends lost 3 bases and 1 base, in that order; junction bases with no gene match: 2. The CDR3 runs 15 residues. CDR3 in amino acids: CASSPGLMNTGELFF. The CDR3 nucleotides read TGTGCCAGCTCACCGGGACTAATGAACACCGGGGAGCTGTTTTTT.

This chain uses TRBV20-1 with TRBJ1-2, with D unresolved. With 0 bases removed from V and 12 bases from J, the gap between germline ends came to 11 bases. The CDR3 runs 11 residues. Germline V lookup: CDR1 DFQATT, CDR2 SNEGSKA (reference sequence). This chain's CDR3 is CSARDPLWDTF. As DNA, the CDR3 is TGCAGTGCTAGAGATCCCCTCTGGGACACCTTC.